This record concerns one T cell receptor beta chain sequence. The CDR3 length is 14 residues. The V end lost 7 bases, the J end lost 0 bases, and 13 bases lay between the germline ends. Germline V lookup: CDR1 SEHNR, CDR2 FQNEAQ (reference sequence). Repertoires were generated with immunoSEQ multiplex PCR, while TCRdb's copy carries only in-frame clones and drops some. The table has about 320,000 clones, around nine tenths seen once. This sample is part of a study of blood T cell repertoires in COVID-19. The receptor's source is a man aged 55-75 years who had recovered from COVID-19. This chain uses TRBV7-9 with TRBJ2-7; maybe TRBD2 (6 bases). Sequenced sample: PBMCs or T cells enriched from blood (not recorded which). CDR3 in amino acids: CASNYAGSSYEQYF. The CDR3 DNA sequence: TGTGCCAGCAACTACGCCGGGAGCTCCTACGAGCAGTACTTC.